The 12 T cell receptor beta chains reported below all come from one sample, sequenced in a study of blood T cell repertoires in COVID-19. Data came from immunoSEQ multiplex PCR; TCRdb stores just in-frame clones and leaves some out. This table has a few hundred thousand clones, 70% to 90% appearing once. The specimen was peripheral blood. These receptors all come from a woman aged 30 to 39 who had recovered from COVID-19.

The V call is TRBV10-3, the J call TRBJ2-1; maybe TRBD2 (5 bases). Trimming took 0 bases from V and 10 from J, leaving 16 bases between them. Germline loops: CDR1 ENHRY, CDR2 SYGVKD. The CDR3 length is 15 residues. CDR3 sequence: CAISESSPPTGEQFF. In DNA, the CDR3 is TGTGCCATCAGTGAGTCGAGCCCCCCGACGGGGGAGCAGTTCTTC.

The J gene is TRBJ1-5, the V gene TRBV27, with D perhaps TRBD1 (6 bases). The germline V and J ends were trimmed by 4 bases and 2 bases, with 15 bases remaining between them. Germline CDR1 MNHEY, CDR2 SMNVEV (reference sequence). The CDR3 length is 16 residues. The CDR3 reads CASSSGGQGGNQPQHF. The CDR3 DNA is TGTGCCAGCAGTTCCGGGGGGCAGGGCGGCAATCAGCCCCAGCATTTT.

The chain couples TRBV5-5 to TRBJ1-5; D gene unclear. The germline V gene encodes CDR1 SGHKS and CDR2 YYEKEE (reference sequence). Trimming left V 4 bases short and J 3 bases short, with 11 bases between. CDR3 length: 14 amino acids. The CDR3 reads CASSLGRNNQPQHF. CDR3 nucleotides: TGTGCCAGCAGCCTAGGTAGGAACAATCAGCCCCAGCATTTT.

This chain connects TRBV5-5 to TRBJ2-7; the D gene is possibly TRBD2 (5 bases). Trimming shortened V by 1 base and J by 4 bases, and 15 bases separated the two germline ends. The CDR3 loop spans 15 amino acids. Germline CDR1 is SGHKS and CDR2 is YYEKEE (reference sequence). The DNA of the CDR3 is TGTGCCAGCAGCTTGCCGACGGGATGGGAGTACGAGCAGTACTTC. Residues: CASSLPTGWEYEQYF.

This chain uses TRBV28 with TRBJ1-6; D is perhaps TRBD1 (5 bases). CDR1 and CDR2 (germline): MDHEN, SYDVKM. Trimming stripped 5 bases from V and 7 bases from J, with 18 bases between. This CDR3 contains 16 residues. The CDR3 DNA reads TGTGCCAGCAGTACCCCCCCGACAGATTCGAATTCACCCCTCCACTTT. It codes for CASSTPPTDSNSPLHF.

The V and J genes are TRBV5-6 and TRBJ1-2; 7 bases are shared with TRBD1. CDR1 and CDR2 from the germline V gene are SGHDT and YYEEEE. The CDR3 spans 15 residues. Trimming removed 3 bases from V and 3 bases from J; junction bases left unmatched: 8. The chain's CDR3 is CASSSRTGEYYGYTF. The CDR3 DNA is TGTGCCAGCAGCTCCCGGACAGGAGAGTACTATGGCTACACCTTC.

V and J are TRBV19 and TRBJ1-2, with 9 positions matching TRBD1. The CDR3 is 13 amino acids. V lost 7 bases, J lost 7 bases, and 7 bases stayed unmatched. The V gene's germline CDR1 is LNHDA and CDR2 SQIVND (reference sequence). CDR3 sequence reads: CASTLTGGGGYTF. CDR3 DNA: TGTGCCAGTACCCTTACAGGGGGCGGTGGCTACACCTTC.

The J gene is TRBJ1-3, the V gene TRBV6-5; no clear D gene. V lost 2 bases, J lost 4 bases, and 6 bases lay in between. Germline assignment: CDR1 MNHEY and CDR2 SVGAGI. The length of the CDR3 is 13 residues. The CDR3 reads CASSYRVGNTIYF. As DNA, the CDR3 is TGTGCCAGCAGTTACCGCGTCGGAAACACCATATATTTT.

The V call is TRBV5-1, the J call TRBJ2-7, with 10 bases lining up with TRBD1. The CDR3 is made up of 16 amino acids. Germline V gene sequence: CDR1 SGHRS, CDR2 YFSETQ. Unmatched junction bases numbered 6, after V lost 3 bases and J lost 0 bases. The CDR3 loop reads CASSSHGTGASYEQYF. DNA of the CDR3: TGCGCCAGCAGCTCCCACGGGACAGGGGCCTCCTACGAGCAGTACTTC. The full variable domain, its missing parts supplied by reference TRBV5-1 and TRBJ2-7, is KAGVTQTPRYLIKTRGQQVTLSCSPISGHRSVSWYQQTPGQGLQFLFEYFSETQRNKGNFPGRFSGRQFSNSRSEMNVSTLELGDSALYLCASSSHGTGASYEQYFGPGTRLTVT.

The V and J genes are TRBV19 and TRBJ1-5; D gene unclear. Trimming pared 4 bases from V and 12 bases from J, leaving 19 bases between. The CDR3 contains 14 residues. Germline CDR1 LNHDA, CDR2 SQIVND (reference sequence). The CDR3 coding sequence is TGTGCCAGTAGTACACAGAAGACAATCCCGAGCCAGCATTTT. This gives the protein CASSTQKTIPSQHF.

V is TRBV13 and J is TRBJ2-7; tentatively, D is TRBD1 (6 bases). Per the germline V gene, CDR1 is PRHDT and CDR2 is FYEKMQ (reference sequence). Trimming took 4 bases from V and 2 from J, leaving 18 bases between them. CDR3 size: 16 residues. In DNA form, the CDR3 reads TGTGCCAGCAGCTCGACAGGTCCCACAGGGCCCTACGAGCAGTACTTC. This encodes CASSSTGPTGPYEQYF.

The chain uses TRBV2 and TRBJ1-2, with 9 bases lining up with TRBD1. Germline CDR1 is SNHLY and CDR2 is FYNNEI. The junction had 4 bases not matched to a gene; V was cut back by 6 bases and J by 2 bases. The CDR3 is 14 amino acids. DNA of the CDR3: TGTGCCAGCAGCGGTGGGACAGGGAACTATGGCTACACCTTC. This encodes CASSGGTGNYGYTF.